The 12 T cell receptor beta chains presented below share a single source sample, sequenced in a study of T-cell memory formation after mild COVID-19. Each CDR3 protein gets one entry after TCRdb re-called the 5' RACE reads with MiXCR. The data show some 150,000 distinct CDR3 sequences, with about 19% seen just once and about 2.3% held by the top ten. Sequencing was done on a sample of PBMCs or a T cell subset sorted from them (not recorded which). The source of these receptors is an adult woman who had mild COVID-19 (a few samples of this study predate the infection). Cell type and time point are not known.

There are a few counts of this clonotype. The genes are TRBV7-9 and TRBJ2-7; 8 bases are shared with TRBD2. Losses at the gene ends were 5 bases for V and 3 bases for J; bases not matched to a gene: 6. This CDR3 is built from 14 residues. Germline CDR1 SEHNR, CDR2 FQNEAQ (reference sequence). Here the CDR3 DNA reads TGTGCCAGCAGCCCCCGGACTAGCTTCTACGAGCAGTACTTC. Its translation is CASSPRTSFYEQYF.

The table lists this clonotype with a few counts. The chain has TRBV3-1 and TRBJ2-1; no definite D call. Germline CDR1 and CDR2: LGHDT and YNNKEL (reference sequence). The CDR3 extends over 16 amino acids. Trimming took 3 bases from V and 1 from J, leaving 13 bases between them. The CDR3 loop is CASSQESAFSYNEQFF. Written as DNA, the CDR3 is TGTGCCAGCAGCCAGGAGTCAGCCTTTTCCTACAATGAGCAGTTCTTC.

V usage is TRBV9 and J usage is TRBJ2-1, with a weak D call TRBD1 (5 bases). Between the trimmed V and J ends, which lost 1 base and 5 bases, there was a span of 10 bases. Germline lookup yields CDR1 SGDLS and CDR2 YYNGEE. CDR3 length: 14 residues. CDR3 coding DNA: TGTGCCAGCAGCGTATGGGGCCTACACAATGAGCAGTTCTTC. Encoded protein: CASSVWGLHNEQFF.

This clonotype was detected ten times or more. The genes are TRBV7-9 and TRBJ2-3; D remains unclear. Looked up from germline, CDR1 is SEHNR and CDR2 is FQNEAQ (reference sequence). The V gene lost 7 bases and the J gene lost 0 bases, with 8 bases spanning the gap. This CDR3 contains 13 residues. CDR3 protein: CASTRPSTDTQYF. The CDR3 coding sequence is TGTGCCAGCACCCGTCCTAGCACAGATACGCAGTATTTT.

The table lists this clonotype with a few counts. This rearrangement joins TRBV3-1 to TRBJ2-2; D may be TRBD1 or TRBD2 (6 bases each). The germline V and J ends were trimmed by 1 base and 4 bases, with 10 bases remaining between them. This CDR3 has 15 residues. Germline CDR1 reads LGHDT; CDR2 reads YNNKEL (reference sequence). The CDR3 DNA is TGTGCCAGCAGCCAAGCGGGGGCTAGCACCGGGGAGCTGTTTTTT. Its translation is CASSQAGASTGELFF.

Only a few counts were recorded for this clonotype. The chain carries TRBV12-3 or TRBV12-4 and TRBJ2-5, with 7 nucleotides matching TRBD1. The V and J ends lost 10 bases and 3 bases, in that order; junction bases with no gene match: 11. CDR3 length: 14 residues. In DNA form, the CDR3 reads TGTGCCACCTCCCAGGGGGACGCCAAAGAGACCCAGTACTTC. It is translated as CATSQGDAKETQYF.

CDR3 nucleotides: TGCGCCAGCAGCGTGGGGGGGGAACGCACTGAAGCTTTCTTT. As protein: CASSVGGERTEAFF. The chain combines TRBV5-1 with TRBJ1-1; D is perhaps TRBD1 (5 bases). Germline V gives CDR1 SGHRS, CDR2 YFSETQ. The V and J ends lost 4 bases and 4 bases respectively, with 14 bases between them. This CDR3 region has 14 residues.

This clonotype has more than one count but fewer than ten. The CDR3 here is CASSSDGDSNQPQHF. CDR3 DNA sequence: TGCGCCAGCAGCTCCGACGGCGATAGCAATCAGCCCCAGCATTTT. This chain connects TRBV5-1 to TRBJ1-5; D remains ambiguous. Trimming left V 3 bases short and J 0 bases short, with 10 bases between. CDR1 SGHRS and CDR2 YFSETQ come from the germline V gene. There are 15 residues in the CDR3. Combining the CDR3 with reference TRBV5-1 and TRBJ1-5 gives the whole variable domain KAGVTQTPRYLIKTRGQQVTLSCSPISGHRSVSWYQQTPGQGLQFLFEYFSETQRNKGNFPGRFSGRQFSNSRSEMNVSTLELGDSALYLCASSSDGDSNQPQHFGDGTRLSIL.

This chain uses TRBV20-1 with TRBJ2-3; D is unclear. Germline values: CDR1 DFQATT, CDR2 SNEGSKA (reference sequence). Between the trimmed V and J ends, which lost 0 bases and 2 bases, there was a span of 9 bases. The CDR3 is made up of 14 amino acids. The CDR3 DNA is TGCAGTGCTAGAGATAACTTATACACAGATACGCAGTATTTT. This encodes CSARDNLYTDTQYF.

This clonotype was found many times. This sequence joins TRBV3-1 and TRBJ2-5, with TRBD2 as a possible D gene (6 bases). Germline CDR1 LGHDT, CDR2 YNNKEL (reference sequence). The CDR3 contains 13 residues. The V end lost 7 bases, the J end lost 6 bases, and 15 bases lay between the germline ends. In DNA, the CDR3 is TGTGCCAGCACCTACGGAGGCGGGAAGACCCAGTACTTC. This codes for CASTYGGGKTQYF.

The chain joins TRBV27 to TRBJ1-1; 7 nucleotides match TRBD1. Germline V gene lookup returns CDR1 MNHEY and CDR2 SMNVEV (reference sequence). The CDR3 totals 13 residues. V lost 2 bases and J lost 8; bases outside the gene matches: 5. CDR3 residues: CASSLRDSLEAFF. For the CDR3, the DNA is TGTGCCAGCAGTTTAAGGGACAGTTTGGAAGCTTTCTTT.

This chain links TRBV5-4 with TRBJ1-1; tentative D call: TRBD1 (6 bases). V was clipped by 3 bases and J by 6 bases, with 18 bases between them. CDR3 size: 15 residues. CDR1 is SGHNT, CDR2 YYREEE, per germline (reference sequence). CDR3 sequence reads: CASSSLTGALSEAFF. DNA for the CDR3: TGTGCCAGCAGCTCCCTGACAGGTGCGCTTTCTGAAGCTTTCTTT.